Below, 15 T cell receptor beta chains from the same sample are listed, as sequenced in a study of T cell clonality in common variable immunodeficiency. TCRdb keeps only in-frame clones here, not all; method: immunoSEQ multiplex PCR. The counts give about 28,000 clones, none of them seen only once; 10% to 15% is held by the top ten. Material for sequencing was peripheral blood mononuclear cells. The receptors come from a person aged 18-69 years in good health.

This clone was detected ten times or more. Sequencing ends 3 residues short of the CDR3 end; the germline J gene provides the rest. The rearrangement uses TRBV5-1 and TRBJ2-5; 7 bases map to TRBD1. Germline values: CDR1 SGHRS, CDR2 YFSETQ. The junction had 3 bases not matched to a gene; V was cut back by 0 bases and J by 4 bases. This CDR3 is 14 amino acids long. The CDR3 loop is CASSLDPGGETQYF. The DNA read from the CDR3 is TGCGCCAGCAGCTTGGATCCAGGGGGAGAGACC.

This clone was recorded many times. The observed sequence ends 3 residues before the CDR3 terminus, with the missing tail filled in from the germline J gene. The chain employs TRBV30 and TRBJ2-1, with D maybe TRBD2 (6 bases). The CDR3 has 14 amino acids. Between the trimmed V and J ends, which lost 5 bases and 2 bases, there was a span of 13 bases. The germline V gene encodes CDR1 GTSNPN and CDR2 SVGIG (reference sequence). The chain's CDR3 is CAWRAGIPYNEQFF. CDR3 bases read: TGTGCCTGGCGGGCGGGGATCCCCTACAATGAG.

This clone was observed at least ten times. The read comes to an end 3 residues before the CDR3 does, leaving the germline J gene to fill in the end. The chain employs TRBV20-1 and TRBJ1-5; TRBD1 is a possible D gene (5 bases). Trimming left V 4 bases short and J 0 bases short, with 7 bases between. There are 13 residues in the CDR3. CDR1 is DFQATT and CDR2 is SNEGSKA in the germline V gene (reference sequence). The chain's CDR3 is CSAIGDSNQPQHF. The sequenced part of the CDR3 DNA is TGCAGTGCTATAGGGGATAGCAATCAGCCC.

This clone came up a few times. The DNA ends 3 residues before the CDR3 does, and the rest of the CDR3 is filled in from the germline J gene. This chain uses TRBV5-6 with TRBJ2-7; the match to TRBD1 covers 9 bases. The CDR3 extends over 14 amino acids. Losses at the gene ends were 4 bases for V and 6 bases for J; bases not matched to a gene: 8. CDR1 SGHDT and CDR2 YYEEEE come from the germline V gene. The chain's CDR3 is CASSPGTGYGEQYF. Partial CDR3 DNA: TGTGCCAGCAGCCCCGGGACAGGGTACGGCGAG.

This clone appeared many times. The CDR3 extends 3 residues past the end of the read, so its final part is completed from the germline J gene. V is TRBV19 and J is TRBJ2-2; perhaps TRBD1 as D (5 bases). The CDR3 has 16 amino acids. Looked up from germline, CDR1 is LNHDA and CDR2 is SQIVND (reference sequence). V was shortened by 7 bases and J by 0 bases, with 15 bases between the two germline ends. CDR3 protein: CASNDRPESNTGELFF. The covered CDR3 bases are TGTGCCAGTAATGACAGACCGGAATCGAACACCGGGGAG.

Ten or more counts support this clone. The read halts 3 residues ahead of the CDR3 end, with the missing end drawn from the germline J gene. The chain employs TRBV24-1 and TRBJ2-1; 10 bases fit TRBD1. The CDR3 length is 16 residues. Germline V gene sequence: CDR1 KGHDR, CDR2 SFDVKD. V lost 4 bases to trimming and J lost 8 bases; unmatched junction nucleotides: 10. The CDR3 loop reads CATSDPGTGAFYEQFF. CDR3 DNA (partial): TGTGCCACCAGTGACCCCGGGACAGGGGCATTCTATGAG.

The table lists this clone with many counts. The read gets to within 3 residues of the CDR3 end, and the germline J gene fills in the rest. The rearrangement links TRBV7-9 to TRBJ1-5; D possibly corresponds to TRBD1 (6 bases). The CDR3 extends over 13 amino acids. Trimming removed 1 base at V and 7 bases at J, with 8 bases between. Per the germline V gene, CDR1 is SEHNR and CDR2 is FQNEAQ (reference sequence). CDR3 region: CASSLGGQQPQHF. CDR3 bases read: TGTGCCAGCAGCTTAGGGGGGCAACAGCCC. Supplemented by reference TRBV7-9 and TRBJ1-5, the full variable domain reads DTGVSQNPRHKITKRGQNVTFRCDPISEHNRLYWYRQTLGQGPEFLTYFQNEAQLEKSRLLSDRFSAERPKGSFSTLEIQRTEQGDSAMYLCASSLGGQQPQHFGDGTRLSIL.

This clone showed up many times. The CDR3 protein is CASNPDREWIGELFF. CDR3 DNA, as far as it was read: TGTGCCAGCAACCCCGACAGGGAATGGATCGGGGAG. The chain has TRBV19 and TRBJ2-2; 7 bases align to TRBD1. The CDR3 end lies 3 residues beyond the end of the read and is filled in from the germline J gene. V lost 9 bases and J lost 7; bases outside the gene matches: 14. CDR3 length: 15 residues. CDR1 and CDR2 (germline): LNHDA, SQIVND (reference sequence).

This clone was picked up many times. The read falls 3 residues short of the CDR3 end, and the missing part is taken from the germline J gene. The gene calls are TRBV5-4 and TRBJ2-7, with 8 bases lining up with TRBD1. The CDR3 is 15 residues long. Germline values: CDR1 SGHNT, CDR2 YYREEE (reference sequence). With 4 bases clipped from V and 2 bases from J, the junction kept 8 bases outside the gene matches. CDR3 DNA, as far as it was read: TGTGCCAGCAGCATCCGGACAGGGATAACCTACGAG. Its protein is CASSIRTGITYE. The complete CDR3 reads CASSIRTGITYEQYF.

As for this clone: This may stem from a read error, because a much larger clone lies one nucleotide away. The read ends 3 residues before the CDR3 terminus; that terminus is restored from the germline J gene. The V call is TRBV7-9, the J call TRBJ1-2; the D gene is possibly TRBD1 (6 bases). CDR1 is SEHNR and CDR2 is FQNEAQ in the germline V gene (reference sequence). CDR3 length: 15 amino acids. Trimming removed 5 bases from V and 2 bases from J, with 15 bases in between. The CDR3 here is CASSLKDSRNYGYTF. Incomplete CDR3 DNA: TGTGCCAGCAGCCTTAAGGACAGCCGAAACTATGGC.

This clone came up many times. The sequenced part of the CDR3 DNA is TGTGCCAGCACTCGGGGAAGCGAG. Its translation: CASTRGSE. The whole CDR3 protein is CASTRGSEQYF. The chain has TRBV5-6 and TRBJ2-7; TRBD2 might be the D (5 bases). The read halts 3 residues ahead of the CDR3 end, with the missing end drawn from the germline J gene. V dropped 6 bases and J dropped 6 bases, with 10 bases sitting between them. In germline, CDR1 is SGHDT, CDR2 YYEEEE. CDR3 size: 11 residues.

This clone came up many times. The read stops 3 residues short of the end of the CDR3; the missing end is completed from the germline J gene. The chain uses TRBV12-3 or TRBV12-4 and TRBJ2-7, with D possibly matching TRBD1 (5 bases). The CDR3 length is 12 residues. V lost 4 bases to trimming and J lost 4 bases, with 8 bases between them. The CDR3 DNA, read in part, is TGTGCCAGCAGTTCAGGGTCTTACGAG. Translation gives CASSSGSYE. The full CDR3 protein reads CASSSGSYEQYF.

This clone was found many times. The missing CDR3 end, 3 residues past where the read stops, is filled in from the germline J gene. This chain joins TRBV6-1 and TRBJ2-7; D is perhaps TRBD1 (6 bases). The CDR3 is made up of 16 amino acids. Trimming removed 0 bases at V and 0 bases at J, with 12 bases between. CDR1 is MNHNS and CDR2 is SASEGT in the germline V gene. This CDR3 reads CASSEARQGNSYEQYF. The sequenced part of the CDR3 DNA is TGTGCCAGCAGTGAAGCGCGGCAGGGGAACTCCTACGAG.

This clone came up a few times. The read is 3 residues too short to cover the CDR3 end, so that end is filled in from the germline J gene. The rearrangement uses TRBV2 and TRBJ2-5, with TRBD1 matching 9 bases. With 6 bases clipped from V and 2 bases from J, the junction kept 7 bases outside the gene matches. The CDR3 sequence is 15 residues long. CDR1 SNHLY and CDR2 FYNNEI come from the germline V gene. The CDR3 loop is CASRTDRGGQETQYF. Incomplete CDR3 DNA: TGTGCCAGCAGAACCGACAGGGGGGGACAAGAGACC.

With respect to this clone: The sequence runs out 3 residues before the end of the CDR3; the remainder is reconstructed from the germline J gene. The chain joins TRBV18 to TRBJ2-1; 8 positions agree with TRBD2. Germline V gene lookup returns CDR1 KGHSH and CDR2 LQKENI. Trimming cost V 6 bases and J 0 bases; bases outside gene matches: 7. The CDR3 consists of 16 residues. CDR3 region: CASSSGGVGSYNEQFF. The DNA read from the CDR3 is TGTGCCAGCTCCTCCGGGGGGGTCGGCTCCTACAATGAG. Variable domain in full (rest from reference TRBV18 and TRBJ2-1): NAGVMQNPRHLVRRRGQEARLRCSPMKGHSHVYWYRQLPEEGLKFMVYLQKENIIDESGMPKERFSAEFPKEGPSILRIQQVVRGDSAAYFCASSSGGVGSYNEQFFGPGTRLTVL.